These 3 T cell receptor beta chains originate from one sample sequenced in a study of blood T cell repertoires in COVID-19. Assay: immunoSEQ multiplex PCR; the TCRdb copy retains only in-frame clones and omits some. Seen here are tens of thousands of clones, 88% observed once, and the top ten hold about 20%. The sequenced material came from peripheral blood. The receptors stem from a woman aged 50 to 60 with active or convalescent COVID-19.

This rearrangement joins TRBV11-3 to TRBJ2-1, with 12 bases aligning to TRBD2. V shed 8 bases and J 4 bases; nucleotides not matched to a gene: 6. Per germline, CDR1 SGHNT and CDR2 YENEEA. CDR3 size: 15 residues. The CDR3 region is CASSLAGGVYNEQFF. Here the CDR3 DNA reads TGTGCCAGCTCGCTAGCGGGAGGGGTTTACAATGAGCAGTTCTTC.

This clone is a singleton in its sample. The CDR3 nucleotides read TGTGCCAGCAGCCCCACGACAGGGTACCGCCAGCCCCAGCATTTT. Residues: CASSPTTGYRQPQHF. The chain carries TRBV7-2 and TRBJ1-5; the match to TRBD1 covers 7 bases. This CDR3 is built from 15 residues. J was trimmed by 7 bases and V by 5 bases; bases with no gene match: 11. Germline loops: CDR1 SGHTA, CDR2 FQGNSA.

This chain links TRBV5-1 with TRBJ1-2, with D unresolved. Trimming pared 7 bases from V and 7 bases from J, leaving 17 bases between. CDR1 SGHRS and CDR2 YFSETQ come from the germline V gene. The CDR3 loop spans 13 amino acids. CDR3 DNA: TGCGCCAGCGCCCTCCAGGCCGAAGGTGGCTACACCTTC. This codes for CASALQAEGGYTF. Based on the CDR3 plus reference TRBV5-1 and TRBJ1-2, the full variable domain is KAGVTQTPRYLIKTRGQQVTLSCSPISGHRSVSWYQQTPGQGLQFLFEYFSETQRNKGNFPGRFSGRQFSNSRSEMNVSTLELGDSALYLCASALQAEGGYTFGSGTRLTVV.